This is a list of T cell receptor beta chains from one sample in a study of Graves' ophthalmopathy and Graves' hyperthyroidism. In TCRdb, the multiplex PCR reads were re-called with MiXCR into one record per CDR3 protein. The table records about 1.2 million distinct CDR3 sequences, approximately 35% of them present only once. The specimen sequenced was peripheral blood or thyroid tissue (not recorded which). Receptor source: an adult man with Graves' hyperthyroidism. CDR3s include the opening cysteine and the closing phenylalanine or tryptophan. The D gene is left open where the match is weak. Rows may omit the clone size; those that give it use once, few, many or a size class.

j_gene: TRBJ1-5; abundance: NA; d_gene: NA; v_gene: TRBV7-9; CDR3nt: TGTGCCAGCAGCTCCTCGGCGATCCCGAGAGATAGCAATCAGCCCCAGCATTTT; CDR3aa: CASSSSAIPRDSNQPQHF
j_gene: TRBJ2-7; abundance: NA; d_gene: TRBD2; v_gene: TRBV12-3/TRBV12-4; CDR3nt: TGTGCCAGCAAGAACACTAGCGGGAGGGCCAGGTCCTACGAGCAGTACTTC; CDR3aa: CASKNTSGRARSYEQYF
j_gene: TRBJ1-5; abundance: NA; d_gene: TRBD1; v_gene: TRBV15; CDR3nt: TGTGCCACCAGCAGTTATCGGACAGGGCCCAATCAGCCCCAGCATTTT; CDR3aa: CATSSYRTGPNQPQHF
j_gene: TRBJ1-4; abundance: NA; d_gene: NA; v_gene: TRBV7-9; CDR3nt: TGTGCCAGCGAATTGGAACCGGGGATTAATGAAAAACTGTTTTTT; CDR3aa: CASELEPGINEKLFF
j_gene: TRBJ1-1; abundance: many; d_gene: NA; v_gene: TRBV29-1; CDR3nt: TGCAGCGTTGCGACGGGAGCTGGGGTGAACACTGAAGCTTTCTTT; CDR3aa: CSVATGAGVNTEAFF
j_gene: TRBJ2-5; abundance: NA; d_gene: TRBD2; v_gene: TRBV7-2; CDR3nt: TGTGCCAGCAGCTTAGCGGCTATAAGCGGGGGGTACCAAGAGACCCAGTACTTC; CDR3aa: CASSLAAISGGYQETQYF
j_gene: TRBJ1-6; abundance: few; d_gene: NA; v_gene: TRBV28; CDR3nt: TGTGCCAGCAGTTTATTAGAGGGAAGTTCTAATTCACCCCTCCACTTT; CDR3aa: CASSLLEGSSNSPLHF
j_gene: TRBJ2-2; abundance: NA; d_gene: NA; v_gene: TRBV27; CDR3nt: TGTGCCAGCAGTATCGGACTGAACACCGGGGAGCTGTTTTTT; CDR3aa: CASSIGLNTGELFF
j_gene: TRBJ2-7; abundance: NA; d_gene: NA; v_gene: TRBV19; CDR3nt: TGTGCCAGTAGTAACCCGAAGACAGGCACCTACGAGCAGTACTTC; CDR3aa: CASSNPKTGTYEQYF
j_gene: TRBJ2-7; abundance: many; d_gene: NA; v_gene: TRBV7-8; CDR3nt: TGTGCCAGCAGCGCGGGGAGCCGCTACGAGCAGTACTTC; CDR3aa: CASSAGSRYEQYF
j_gene: TRBJ2-7; abundance: many; d_gene: NA; v_gene: TRBV29-1; CDR3nt: TGCAGCGTTGACTTTCAGGGTAAAGAGCAGTACTTC; CDR3aa: CSVDFQGKEQYF
j_gene: TRBJ1-3; abundance: many; d_gene: NA; v_gene: TRBV2; CDR3nt: TGTGCCAGCGCCAACCCGGCCTCTGGAAACACCATATATTTT; CDR3aa: CASANPASGNTIYF
j_gene: TRBJ1-5; abundance: many; d_gene: NA; v_gene: TRBV2; CDR3nt: TGTGCCAGCAGTGACATCAATCAGCCCCAGCATTTT; CDR3aa: CASSDINQPQHF
j_gene: TRBJ2-5; abundance: few; d_gene: TRBD2; v_gene: TRBV5-5; CDR3nt: TGTGCCAGCAGCCGGACTAGCGGGAGGGTCCCCGCTCAAGAGACCCAGTACTTC; CDR3aa: CASSRTSGRVPAQETQYF
j_gene: TRBJ2-7; abundance: many; d_gene: TRBD2; v_gene: TRBV25-1; CDR3nt: TGTGCCAGCAGCCCGCGGGGGGGTGGCTACGAGCAGTACTTC; CDR3aa: CASSPRGGGYEQYF
j_gene: TRBJ1-5; abundance: NA; d_gene: NA; v_gene: TRBV10-2; CDR3nt: TGCGCCAGCAGTGATACCCAGGGTAGCAATCAGCCCCAGCATTTT; CDR3aa: CASSDTQGSNQPQHF
j_gene: TRBJ1-2; abundance: NA; d_gene: NA; v_gene: TRBV7-2; CDR3nt: TGTGCCAGTAGCCAGTCCGGCAGGGCCGGGGGCTACACCTTC; CDR3aa: CASSQSGRAGGYTF